These T cell receptor beta chains were read from a single sample in a study of blood T cell repertoires in COVID-19. Profiled with immunoSEQ multiplex PCR; TCRdb holds only in-frame clones, not every one. The repertoire holds a few hundred thousand clones, with 86% as singletons. Sequencing was carried out using PBMCs or T cells enriched from blood (not recorded which). These TCRs come from a woman aged 40 to 49 with acute COVID-19. CDR3s include the opening cysteine and the closing phenylalanine or tryptophan. A D gene is named only where the DNA matches it firmly. Clone size appears in some rows only: once, few, many, or a class for an expanded clone.

clone size	V gene	CDR3 length	J gene	D gene	CDR3 protein	CDR3 DNA
NA	TRBV11-3	14	TRBJ2-3	NA	CASSLGLAGDTQYF	TGTGCCAGCAGCTTAGGCCTAGCTGGGGATACGCAGTATTTT
NA	TRBV7-8	16	TRBJ2-7	TRBD2	CASSPSLADLSYEQYF	TGTGCCAGCAGCCCCTCCCTAGCGGACCTCTCCTACGAGCAGTACTTC
NA	TRBV28	13	TRBJ2-5	TRBD2	CASWPGGWETQYF	TGTGCCAGTTGGCCGGGAGGGTGGGAGACCCAGTACTTC
NA	TRBV28	14	TRBJ2-4	NA	CAIASGLAKNIQYF	TGTGCCATAGCTTCCGGCCTAGCCAAAAACATTCAGTACTTC
few	TRBV6-5	14	TRBJ2-7	TRBD2	CASDSGTSSYEQYF	TGTGCCAGTGATTCCGGGACTAGCTCCTACGAGCAGTACTTC
NA	TRBV10-2	14	TRBJ1-2	NA	CASSESVRNYGYTF	TGCGCCAGCAGTGAGTCGGTGCGGAACTATGGCTACACCTTC
few	TRBV4-2	15	TRBJ1-2	NA	CASSQVGLDSLGYTF	TGTGCCAGCAGCCAAGTGGGATTGGACAGTTTGGGCTACACCTTC
NA	TRBV6-2/TRBV6-3	17	TRBJ2-7	TRBD2	CASSYPGLAGAHYEQYF	TGTGCCAGCAGTTACCCGGGACTAGCGGGAGCCCACTACGAGCAGTACTTC
NA	TRBV4-1	14	TRBJ2-7	NA	CASSQGLRGPEQYF	TGCGCCAGCAGCCAAGGTCTTAGGGGTCCCGAGCAGTACTTC
NA	TRBV5-6	14	TRBJ1-3	NA	CASSEGGFGNTIYF	TGTGCCAGCAGTGAGGGCGGTTTCGGAAACACCATATATTTT